One sample yielded the 5 T cell receptor beta chains listed below, sequenced in a study of shared T cell receptors in the human thymus (dated by TCRdb to the early 2020s). The library was built by means of the immunoSEQ multiplex PCR assay. Held by TCRdb, this immuneACCESS table contains in-frame sequences only and omits some clones. Under half of the omission traces to an unresolved V gene where checked; the cause of the rest is unknown. The sample table records roughly 550,000 clones; 75% to 80% of these occur just once. The ten top clones hold 0.013% of the sample. These data are also associated with another study on human thymus T cells.

Source material: thymocytes. All receptors derive from a boy younger than two with a congenital heart defect. Donor details come from another sample of the same person, matched by shared clones.

In this sample, this clone turned up a few times. The V and J genes are TRBV6-1 and TRBJ2-3; D not certain. Germline CDR1 MNHNS, CDR2 SASEGT. This CDR3 is built from 11 residues. V was shortened by 6 bases and J by 6 bases, with 7 bases between the two germline ends. CDR3 sequence: CASSFGDTQYF. The CDR3, as DNA: TGTGCCAGCAGCTTCGGGGATACGCAGTATTTT.

The chain carries TRBV14 and TRBJ2-1; 8 positions match TRBD2. The CDR3 spans 15 residues. CDR1 is SGHDN, CDR2 FVKESK, per germline. J gave up 4 bases and V 4 bases, and 6 bases lay outside the gene matches. The CDR3 is CASSPGRAPYNEQFF. Written as DNA, the CDR3 is TGTGCCAGCAGCCCCGGGAGGGCCCCTTACAATGAGCAGTTCTTC.

This chain links TRBV7-8 with TRBJ1-1; 8 nucleotides match TRBD1. Per germline, CDR1 SGHVS and CDR2 FQNEAQ. Trimming removed 5 bases from V and 3 bases from J; junction bases left unmatched: 8. This CDR3 comprises 15 residues. The CDR3 sequence is CASSQDRGWDTEAFF. In DNA form, the CDR3 reads TGTGCCAGCAGCCAAGACAGGGGTTGGGACACTGAAGCTTTCTTT.

This chain connects TRBV6-4 to TRBJ2-2, with 7 bases matching TRBD2. The CDR3 is 14 residues long. The junction had 6 bases not matched to a gene; V was cut back by 6 bases and J by 5 bases. Looked up from germline, CDR1 is MRHNA and CDR2 is SNTAGT. CDR3 sequence (DNA): TGTGCCAGCAGAGAGAGGGGAGGGACCGGGGAGCTGTTTTTT. Residues: CASRERGGTGELFF.

V is TRBV11-2 and J is TRBJ2-7; D possibly corresponds to TRBD2 (7 bases). The CDR3 sequence is 17 residues long. Germline assignment: CDR1 SGHAT and CDR2 FQNNGV. With 1 base removed from V and 2 bases from J, the gap between germline ends came to 18 bases. The CDR3 sequence is CASSLGGLADYPYEQYF. The CDR3 DNA follows: TGTGCCAGCAGCTTAGGGGGGCTAGCGGACTATCCCTACGAGCAGTACTTC.